The 8 T cell receptor beta chains presented below share a single source sample, sequenced in a study of T cells in Graves' hyperthyroidism and ophthalmopathy. TCR beta CDR3 region amplification was performed from RNA transcripts. Researchers ran a first-round RT-PCR on the TCR CDR3 using the HTBI primer set. TCRdb re-called the multiplex PCR reads with MiXCR, one entry per CDR3 protein. Of approximately 380,000 distinct CDR3 sequences listed, about 18% are singletons. The sequenced sample consisted of blood. These receptors were obtained from a man between 18 and 29 years old with Graves' ophthalmopathy.

To note about this clonotype: It may be a read error: a sequence one base away is much more abundant. The chain couples TRBV12-3 or TRBV12-4 to TRBJ1-5; D remains ambiguous. This CDR3 is 15 amino acids long. The CDR3 region is CVSTKLGESNQPQHF. In nucleotides, the CDR3 is TGTGTCAGCACCAAGCTGGGAGAGAGCAATCAGCCCCAGCATTTT.

This clonotype appeared a few times. The genes are TRBV10-1 and TRBJ2-2; 7 bases are shared with TRBD2. Germline assignment: CDR1 WNHNN and CDR2 SYGVQD (reference sequence). Trimming at V came to 9 bases and at J to 5 bases, leaving 12 bases not matched to a gene. CDR3 size: 15 residues. The CDR3 DNA is TGCGCCAGTCCGAGGGAGGGGAAGGTAACCGGGGAGCTGTTTTTT. The encoded protein is CASPREGKVTGELFF.

This chain uses TRBV10-3 with TRBJ1-1; unclear D gene. V shed 7 bases and J shed 5 bases, with 14 bases lying between them. Germline loops: CDR1 ENHRY, CDR2 SYGVKD. This CDR3 region has 13 residues. As DNA, the CDR3 is TGTGCCATCAAAGGGAGCCACGGGACTGAAGCTTTCTTT. It specifies CAIKGSHGTEAFF.

Many counts were recorded for this clonotype. The chain couples TRBV11-2 to TRBJ1-1; the match to TRBD1 covers 8 bases. CDR3 length: 15 amino acids. Trimming at V came to 5 bases and at J to 1 base, leaving 6 bases not matched to a gene. Per the germline V gene, CDR1 is SGHAT and CDR2 is FQNNGV. The chain's CDR3 is CASSDRGVGNTEAFF. CDR3 nucleotides: TGTGCCAGCAGCGACAGGGGAGTCGGGAACACTGAAGCTTTCTTT.

This clonotype was counted ten times or more. This chain connects TRBV11-2 to TRBJ2-1; D gene uncertain. Germline assignment: CDR1 SGHAT and CDR2 FQNNGV. The CDR3 extends over 19 amino acids. Trimming removed 2 bases at V and 0 bases at J, with 20 bases between. CDR3 sequence: CASSLSGPGSGRSYNEQFF. The DNA for the CDR3 is TGTGCCAGCAGCTTATCAGGACCCGGGTCAGGACGCTCCTACAATGAGCAGTTCTTC.

The rearrangement joins TRBV6-2 or TRBV6-3 to TRBJ1-4; 7 bases agree with TRBD1. The V gene end was trimmed by 5 bases and the J gene end by 8 bases; junction bases not matched to a gene: 5. This CDR3 is 13 amino acids long. The V gene's germline CDR1 is MNHEY and CDR2 SVGEGT. CDR3 sequence (DNA): TGTGCCAGCAGTACCGAGACAGGGGAAAAACTGTTTTTT. This gives the protein CASSTETGEKLFF.

This clonotype was seen repeatedly, ten times or more. The chain combines TRBV7-2 with TRBJ1-2; D call uncertain. The germline V gene has CDR1 SGHTA and CDR2 FQGNSA. This CDR3 has 14 amino acids. V was cut by 2 bases and J by 0 bases, with 7 bases left in between. Written as DNA, the CDR3 is TGTGCCAGCAGCTTAACAGAAGCTAACTATGGCTACACCTTC. It specifies CASSLTEANYGYTF.

This clonotype was observed at least ten times. One end of the junction varies from germline; a read error may be responsible. The chain has TRBV6-1 and TRBJ2-1, with 11 bases identical to TRBD1. There are 15 residues in the CDR3. Germline loops: CDR1 MNHNS, CDR2 SASEGT. CDR3 in DNA: TGCGCCAGCAGCTGGGGACAGGGGGCCTACAATGAGCAGTTCTTC. Translation gives CASSWGQGAYNEQFF.